This TCR beta chain appears in the sequencing data of a study of T cells in Graves' hyperthyroidism and ophthalmopathy. This clonotype was recorded many times. Trimming took 5 bases from V and 1 from J; bases not matched to a gene: 6. The CDR3 spans 16 residues. The V gene's germline CDR1 is PRHDT and CDR2 FYEKMQ (reference sequence). Amplification of TCR beta CDR3 regions was performed using RNA transcripts as template. The TCR CDR3 was amplified in a first-round RT-PCR using the HTBI primer set. TCRdb itself ran the multiplex PCR reads through MiXCR, one entry per CDR3 protein. The sample has about 350,000 distinct CDR3 sequences, about a sixth seen once.

The sequence was collected from a woman aged 25 to 45 with Graves' hyperthyroidism that later progressed to Graves' ophthalmopathy. The sequenced material came from blood. This chain links TRBV13 with TRBJ2-3; 10 nucleotides align to TRBD1. CDR3 residues: CASSPAGTGGTDTQYF. CDR3 DNA: TGTGCCAGCAGCCCGGCTGGGACAGGGGGCACAGATACGCAGTATTTT. Supplemented by reference TRBV13 and TRBJ2-3, the full variable domain reads AAGVIQSPRHLIKEKRETATLKCYPIPRHDTVYWYQQGPGQDPQFLISFYEKMQSDKGSIPDRFSAQQFSDYHSELNMSSLELGDSALYFCASSPAGTGGTDTQYFGPGTRLTVL.